Listed here are 15 T cell receptor beta chains from one sample, sequenced in a study of OX40 agonist ivuxolimab in advanced cancers. The repertoire was sequenced with immunoSEQ multiplex PCR; TCRdb's copy has only in-frame clones and lacks some. The sample yields tens of thousands of clones, roughly 88% seen once. Sequenced here: CD4+ or CD8+ T cells sorted from blood, sampled in a trial of the OX40 agonist ivuxolimab. The receptors shown here come from an adult with an advanced solid tumor such as melanoma, head and neck, liver or kidney cancer.

CDR3 sequence: CSAPPPLEAFF. In DNA form, the CDR3 reads TGCAGTGCACCACCGCCGCTTGAAGCTTTCTTT. The chain recombines TRBV20-1 with TRBJ1-1; D call uncertain. This CDR3 comprises 11 residues. Trimming took 6 bases from V and 7 from J, leaving 12 bases between them. Germline V CDR1 and CDR2: DFQATT, SNEGSKA (reference sequence).

This clone was detected only once. The chain uses TRBV7-2 and TRBJ2-1, with D unclear. CDR1 and CDR2 (germline): SGHTA, FQGNSA. The CDR3 consists of 14 residues. V was clipped by 0 bases and J by 6 bases, with 9 bases between them. The chain's CDR3 is CASSLAAPRNEQFF. The CDR3 coding sequence is TGTGCCAGCAGCTTAGCAGCCCCGCGCAATGAGCAGTTCTTC.

The chain carries TRBV28 and TRBJ2-1; TRBD1 might be the D (5 bases). Germline values: CDR1 MDHEN, CDR2 SYDVKM. CDR3 length: 12 amino acids. Trimming took 4 bases from V and 9 from J, leaving 10 bases between them. CDR3 region: CASSSTVSEQFF. The CDR3 coding sequence is TGTGCCAGCAGTTCGACAGTGAGTGAGCAGTTCTTC.

This chain links TRBV11-2 with TRBJ2-5, with D possibly being TRBD1 (6 bases). The end of the DNA fits TRBJ2-7 better, so the J call may be wrong. CDR3 size: 15 residues. Germline values: CDR1 SGHAT, CDR2 FQNNGV. The DNA for the CDR3 is TGTGCCAGCAGCTTACGGGACAACGGACCCTACGAGCAGTACTTC. Encoded protein: CASSLRDNGPYEQYF.

CDR3 DNA sequence: TGTGCCAGCAGCTTAAACCGGGGAGGTTACTACGAGCAGTACTTC. Translated, it gives CASSLNRGGYYEQYF. This sequence joins TRBV7-8 and TRBJ2-5; TRBD2 is a possible D gene (6 bases). The end of the DNA aligns better with TRBJ2-7, so the J call may be wrong. The CDR3 contains 15 residues. The germline V gene encodes CDR1 SGHVS and CDR2 FQNEAQ.

A remark on this clone: Germline is not matched at one junction end, which may reflect a read error. The J gene is TRBJ2-3, the V gene TRBV5-4; perhaps D is TRBD1 or TRBD2 (5 bases each). Germline V CDR1 and CDR2: SGHNT, YYREEE (reference sequence). This CDR3 contains 13 residues. CDR3 sequence reads: CASSQGREDKQYF. CDR3 coding DNA: TGTGCCAGCAGCCAGGGACGGGAAGATAAGCAGTATTTT. The entire variable domain, with the rest obtained from reference TRBV5-4 and TRBJ2-3, is as follows: ETGVTQSPTHLIKTRGQQVTLRCSSQSGHNTVSWYQQALGQGPQFIFQYYREEENGRGNFPPRFSGLQFPNYSSELNVNALELDDSALYLCASSQGREDKQYFGPGTRLTVL.

The chain carries TRBV27 and TRBJ2-7; a weak D match, TRBD2 (6 bases). The CDR3 covers 15 residues. The germline gives CDR1 MNHEY, CDR2 SMNVEV (reference sequence). V was trimmed by 5 bases and J by 0 bases, leaving 14 bases between them. The CDR3: CASSPIADLSYEQYF. DNA for the CDR3: TGTGCCAGCAGTCCAATAGCGGATCTCTCCTACGAGCAGTACTTC.

The chain recombines TRBV9 with TRBJ1-2; D is unresolved. Trimming removed 4 bases from V and 4 bases from J, with 5 bases in between. Per the germline V gene, CDR1 is SGDLS and CDR2 is YYNGEE. There are 11 residues in the CDR3. CDR3 residues: CASSSFYGYTF. CDR3 DNA: TGTGCCAGCAGCTCATTCTATGGCTACACCTTC. The whole variable domain, filled in from reference TRBV9 and TRBJ1-2, reads DSGVTQTPKHLITATGQRVTLRCSPRSGDLSVYWYQQSLDQGLQFLIQYYNGEERAKGNILERFSAQQFPDLHSELNLSSLELGDSALYFCASSSFYGYTFGSGTRLTVV.

This chain connects TRBV29-1 to TRBJ2-3; 10 nucleotides line up with TRBD2. Germline V gives CDR1 SQVTM, CDR2 ANQGSEA. Trimming cost V 6 bases and J 0 bases; bases outside gene matches: 12. This CDR3 is 17 amino acids long. CDR3 residues: CSVVAETSGLSTDTQYF. The DNA for the CDR3 is TGCAGCGTAGTCGCCGAGACTAGCGGGCTTAGCACAGATACGCAGTATTTT.

The chain uses TRBV11-1 and TRBJ2-2; D call uncertain. The CDR3 spans 15 residues. The V gene lost 5 bases and the J gene lost 3 bases, with 13 bases spanning the gap. Germline values: CDR1 SGHAT, CDR2 FQDESV (reference sequence). The CDR3 loop is CASSDRDNYTGELFF. The CDR3 coding sequence is TGTGCCAGCAGCGATCGAGACAATTACACCGGGGAGCTGTTTTTT.

The J gene is TRBJ2-5, the V gene TRBV19, with D unresolved. The J call may be incorrect, as the DNA end agrees better with TRBJ2-7. Germline-derived CDR1 and CDR2 are LNHDA and SQIVND (reference sequence). The CDR3 sequence is 13 residues long. CDR3 DNA: TGTGCCAGTAGTATGGTCGTCACCTACGAGCAGTACTTC. Its protein is CASSMVVTYEQYF.

The J gene is TRBJ2-1, the V gene TRBV15, with 14 bases that match TRBD2. The ends lost 4 bases at V and 9 bases at J; junction bases unmatched: 8. The germline CDR1 and CDR2 sequences are LNHNV and YYDKDF (reference sequence). The CDR3 contains 16 residues. DNA for the CDR3: TGTGCCACCAGCAAGTCCGGGACTAGCGGGAGTCGTGAGCAGTTCTTC. This translates into CATSKSGTSGSREQFF.

This chain connects TRBV25-1 to TRBJ2-7, with 9 bases that match TRBD2. The CDR3 contains 14 residues. The V segment lost 3 bases and the J segment 3 bases; nucleotides outside the gene matches: 3. Germline V gene sequence: CDR1 MGHDK, CDR2 SYGVNS. The CDR3 sequence is CASSDSGRVYEQYF. The CDR3 nucleotides read TGTGCCAGCAGTGATAGCGGGAGAGTCTACGAGCAGTACTTC.

J is TRBJ1-2 and V is TRBV6-6; D might be TRBD1 (6 bases). This CDR3 spans 14 amino acids. The V end was cut by 0 bases, the J end by 6 bases, with 11 bases between. Per the germline V gene, CDR1 is MNHNY and CDR2 is SVGAGI (reference sequence). The CDR3 region has the DNA TGTGCCAGCAGTTACTCGGGGGGGCCAGATGGCTACACCTTC. Translation: CASSYSGGPDGYTF.

This clone is a singleton in its sample. The chain is built from TRBV7-9 and TRBJ2-3; D gene uncertain. The CDR3 contains 15 residues. Germline V gene lookup returns CDR1 SEHNR and CDR2 FQNEAQ (reference sequence). V gave up 2 bases and J gave up 4 bases, with 13 bases separating them. The DNA of the CDR3 is TGTGCCAGCAGCTTAATCGGGTCCCTGGCAGATACGCAGTATTTT. Translating it yields CASSLIGSLADTQYF.